Described below is a single TCR beta chain sequence and its context. The antigen it binds to is not known. Per-nucleotide qualities are absent, and no much larger clonotype sits a single base away. The data derive from a study of PD-1 blockade in classical Hodgkin lymphoma (dated by TCRdb to 2020 to 2021). Regarding the research as a whole: Nivolumab dosing was 3 mg/kg intravenously every 2 weeks, continuing until either disease progression or unacceptable toxicity. To define a peripheral blood immune signature of response to PD-1 blockade in classical Hodgkin lymphoma, the study combined TCR beta sequencing with CyTOF.

General conclusions and limits of the study: Baseline TCR diversity was reported to be lower in newly diagnosed patients than in healthy donors and to be lower still in relapsed/refractory patients. A significant rise by C4D1 was seen in CD4+ but not CD8+ TCR diversity (p=0.0027 vs p=0.16), with the rise being most apparent in complete responders (p=0.02). Patients starting nivolumab less than 1 year after ASCT had lower diversity and were excluded from later analyses to avoid confounding by immune reconstitution. Trial patients with a complete response had baseline diversity similar to that of newly diagnosed patients, while partial responders and progressors had significantly lower diversity. Only a single clinical trial cohort was studied, and what caused the repertoire differences, possibly disease activity or prior therapy, remained undefined.

The Qiagen DNeasy kit was used to extract genomic DNA both from unsorted PBMCs and from the negatively selected CD4+ and CD8+ fractions. TCR beta CDR3 regions were amplified by immunoSEQ multiplex PCR using primers annealing to V and J segments. Amplification bias was minimized using a synthetic immune receptor repertoire, and residual bias was removed computationally after sequencing. On the authors' methods: Repertoire diversity was quantified as the Shannon entropy index using custom Python scripts. The unsorted, CD4+ and CD8+ repertoires were each analyzed separately, with the exception of combined analyses, where CD4+ and CD8+ sequences were merged in silico. A clone was considered expanded if an increase in frequency of at least 2-fold after treatment relative to C1D1 was found, and a pseudocount of 0.5 was applied to clones undetected at baseline. Singleton clones were defined as clones with 0 or 1 copy at C1D1, and non-singleton clones were defined as clones with 2 or more copies. Clones expanded in unsorted samples were annotated as CD4+, CD8+ or unknown by matching protein sequences in sorted samples from the same patient. Wilcoxon tests on paired samples were used to test diversity changes from C1D1 to C4D1. TCRdb mirrors the immuneACCESS table, restricted to in-frame sequences. Some clones are absent from its copies; in checked studies, under half trace to an unresolved V gene, and the reason for the others is unknown. The V and J calls and clone size come from that table; D and trimming were worked out from the DNA. The sample table shows about 100,000 clones, and approximately 90% are seen once. Together, the top ten hold more than 6.5% of the sample.

The sample's time point label, decoded: cycle 2 day 1 (C2D1) of nivolumab. Every trial patient had relapsed after autologous stem cell transplantation, and cohorts A, B and C differed in prior brentuximab vedotin exposure. The trial cohort was composed of roughly 60 patients with relapsed/refractory classical Hodgkin lymphoma, for whom complete response, partial response or progressive disease was recorded as best overall response. Trial patients were treated with single-agent nivolumab in the multi-cohort phase II CheckMate 205 trial. An independent review committee assessed best overall response by applying the 2007 International Working Group response criteria. Trial PBMCs were collected immediately before nivolumab initiation (C1D1) and during therapy at cycle 2 day 1 and cycle 4 day 1. Peripheral blood was collected in 8 mL Vacutainer Cell Preparation Tubes, from which PBMCs were isolated by centrifugation and then cryopreserved.

The germline V and J ends show losses of 4 bases and 8 bases respectively, and no gene match explains 11 bases of the junction. In the germline V gene, CDR1 corresponds to SGHTA and CDR2 to FQGTGA. Spanning cysteine to phenylalanine, the CDR3 consists of 15 amino acids. Only the CDR3 part of the read is kept: 45 bases, read in frame from the first base. The sequences come from peripheral blood mononuclear cells (PBMCs), collected before the second cycle of nivolumab. This receptor was identified in a human donor with classical Hodgkin lymphoma. Recombination connected TRBV7-3 to TRBJ2-1, with TRBD1 identical over 7 junction bases. CDR3 protein: CASSSSGQVIDEQFF. In nucleotides, the sequence is TGTGCCAGCAGCTCCTCCGGACAGGTCATCGATGAGCAGTTCTTC.